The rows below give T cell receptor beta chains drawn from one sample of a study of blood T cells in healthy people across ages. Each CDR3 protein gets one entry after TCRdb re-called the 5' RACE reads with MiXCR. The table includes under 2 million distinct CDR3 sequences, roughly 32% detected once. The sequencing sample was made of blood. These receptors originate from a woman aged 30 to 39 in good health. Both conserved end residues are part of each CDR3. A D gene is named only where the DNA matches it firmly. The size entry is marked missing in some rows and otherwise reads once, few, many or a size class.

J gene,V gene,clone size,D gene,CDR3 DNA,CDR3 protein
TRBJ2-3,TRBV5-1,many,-,TGCGCCAGCAGCTTGGACGGCCAGGTCACAGATACGCAGTATTTT,CASSLDGQVTDTQYF
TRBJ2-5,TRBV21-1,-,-,TGTGCCAGCAGACTACTCGGTTGTATGGCCTCACAAGAGACCCAGTACTTC,CASRLLGCMASQETQYF
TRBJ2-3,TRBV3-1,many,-,TGTGCCAGCAGCCAACGACACACAGATACGCAGTATTTT,CASSQRHTDTQYF
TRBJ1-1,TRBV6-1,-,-,TGTGCCAGCAGTATTCCCTACCTCATGAACACTGAAGCTTTCTTT,CASSIPYLMNTEAFF
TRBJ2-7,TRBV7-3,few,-,TGTGCCAGCAGCTTAATGGCCATGGGACCCTACGAGCAGTACTTC,CASSLMAMGPYEQYF
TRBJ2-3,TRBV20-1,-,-,TGCAGTGCTAGGTCCAAGAGAGGAGAAGGGGGTACGCAGTATTTT,CSARSKRGEGGTQYF
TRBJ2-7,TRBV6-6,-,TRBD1,TGTGCCAGCAGTTACTCGGACAGGGGGTACTACGAGCAGTACTTC,CASSYSDRGYYEQYF
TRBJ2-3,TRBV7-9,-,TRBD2,TGTGCCAGCAGCCCGGCGGGGGTCGGAGGAGATACGCAGTATTTT,CASSPAGVGGDTQYF
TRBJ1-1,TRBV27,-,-,TGTGCCAGCAGTTTCCGGCCCCCGGGGCCCTGGAGCACTGAAGCTTTCTTT,CASSFRPPGPWSTEAFF
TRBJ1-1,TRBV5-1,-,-,TGCGCCAGCAGTTTCGAAGTCCCAATCGACAGGAAGAACACTGAAGCTTTCTTT,CASSFEVPIDRKNTEAFF
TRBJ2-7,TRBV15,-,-,TGTGCCACCAGCAGAGAGCCCGGGGCCACCTACGAGCAGTACTTC,CATSREPGATYEQYF
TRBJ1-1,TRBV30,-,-,TGTGCCTGGAATGCGGCGAACACTGAAGCTTTCTTT,CAWNAANTEAFF
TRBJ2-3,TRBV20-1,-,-,TGCAGTGCTAGAGGTCCCAGCGGACTGCCAGATACGCAGTATTTT,CSARGPSGLPDTQYF
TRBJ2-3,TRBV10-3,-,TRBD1,TGTGCCATCAGTGAGTCCGGACAGGGGAGCACAGATACGCAGTATTTT,CAISESGQGSTDTQYF
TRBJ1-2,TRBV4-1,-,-,TGCGCCAGTAGCCAAGATGGGAAGAGTCGGGATGGCTACACCTTC,CASSQDGKSRDGYTF
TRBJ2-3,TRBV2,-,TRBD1,TGTGCCAGCAGTTTGGACAGGGCCCCAGATACGCAGTATTTT,CASSLDRAPDTQYF
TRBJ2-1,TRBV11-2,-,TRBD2,TGTGCCAGCAGCTCCCTTCGAAGGACTAGCGGGCTGAAAGGTGCCAATGAGCAGTTCTTC,CASSSLRRTSGLKGANEQFF
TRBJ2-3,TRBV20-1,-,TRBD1,TGCAGTGCCCAGGGACAGCCTCCTGGCACAGATACGCAGTATTTT,CSAQGQPPGTDTQYF
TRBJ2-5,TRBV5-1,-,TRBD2,TGCGCCGGCAGCCTTCGGACTAGCGGGAGGGGAGAGACCCAGTACTTC,CAGSLRTSGRGETQYF
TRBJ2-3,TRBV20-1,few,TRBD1,TGCAGTGCTTGTGACAGGGGCAGCTCTAGCACAGATACGCAGTATTTT,CSACDRGSSSTDTQYF
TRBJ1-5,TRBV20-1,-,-,TGCAGTGCTAGAGATCTTAATCAGCCCCGGCATTTT,CSARDLNQPRHF
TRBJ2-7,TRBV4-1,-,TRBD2,TGCGCCGGCAGCCAGAGGTCTAGCGGGTTCCCCTACGAGCAGTACTTC,CAGSQRSSGFPYEQYF
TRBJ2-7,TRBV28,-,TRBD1,TGTGCCAGCCTTAAATTCCGGGACAGGGGGCGGTACGAGCAGTACTTC,CASLKFRDRGRYEQYF
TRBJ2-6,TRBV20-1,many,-,TGCAGTGCTAGACAGACACCTGCAGCTGGGGCCAACGTCCTGACTTTC,CSARQTPAAGANVLTF
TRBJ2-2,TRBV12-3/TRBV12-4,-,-,TGTGCCACCAACCCGGACAGCACCGGGGAGCTGTTTTTT,CATNPDSTGELFF
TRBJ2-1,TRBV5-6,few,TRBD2,TGTGCCAGCAGCTTGTTCCTAGCGGGAGAAAATGAGCAGTTCTTC,CASSLFLAGENEQFF
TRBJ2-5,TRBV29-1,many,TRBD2,TGCAGCGTTGAAGGGGGTTACGTTCGGGGGGCCCAGTACTTC,CSVEGGYVRGAQYF
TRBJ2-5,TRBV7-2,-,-,TGTGCCAGCAGCCCTCAGAGGGGCGAAGAGACCCAGTACTTC,CASSPQRGEETQYF
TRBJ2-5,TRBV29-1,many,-,TGCAGCGTTGAAGACCTATGGGAGACCCAGTACTTC,CSVEDLWETQYF
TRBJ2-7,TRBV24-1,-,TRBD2,TGTGCCACCAGTGATTTGCTCCCGACTAGCGGCGGGTACGAGCAGTACTTC,CATSDLLPTSGGYEQYF
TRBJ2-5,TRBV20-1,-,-,TGCAGTGCTAGAGATCAACGGGCATCAAAGACCCAGTACTTC,CSARDQRASKTQYF
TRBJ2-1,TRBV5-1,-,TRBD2,TGCGCCAGCAGCTTCCCCGGGACTAGCGGGACACCCTCCTACAATGAGCAGTTCTTC,CASSFPGTSGTPSYNEQFF
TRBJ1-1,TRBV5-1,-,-,TGCGCCAGCAGCTTGGAGGCAGGGAGGACTGAAGCTTTCTTT,CASSLEAGRTEAFF
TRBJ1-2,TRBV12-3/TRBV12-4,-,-,TGTGCCAGCAGTTTCGGCGCCAACCTCTTATCTGATCATGGCTACACCTTC,CASSFGANLLSDHGYTF
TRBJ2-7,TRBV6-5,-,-,TGTGCCAGCAGTTACTCCAGAGTCTCCTACGAGCAGTACTTC,CASSYSRVSYEQYF
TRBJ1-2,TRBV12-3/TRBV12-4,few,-,TGTGCCAGCTGGGGGAGTACTAACTATGGCTACACCTTC,CASWGSTNYGYTF
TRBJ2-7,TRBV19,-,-,TGTGCCAGTAGTATAGACCTCTCCTACGAGCAGTACTTC,CASSIDLSYEQYF
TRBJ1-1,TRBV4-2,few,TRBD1,TGTGCCAGCAGCCAAGATTTCACAGGGGGCTGGAACACTGAAGCTTTCTTT,CASSQDFTGGWNTEAFF
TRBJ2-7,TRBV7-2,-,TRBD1,TGTGCCAGCAGCCTCTTACAGGGGCTCTTCTACGAGCAGTACTTC,CASSLLQGLFYEQYF
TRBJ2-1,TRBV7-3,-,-,TGTGCCAGCAGTCCCGGCCAGCATGAGCAGTTCTTC,CASSPGQHEQFF
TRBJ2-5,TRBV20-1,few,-,TGCAGTGCTAGAGATCCCGCTAGTTTGGAGACCCAGTACTTC,CSARDPASLETQYF
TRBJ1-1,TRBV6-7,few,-,TGTGCCAGCAGGGCCGGGACGCCAAGCACTGAAGCTTTCTTT,CASRAGTPSTEAFF
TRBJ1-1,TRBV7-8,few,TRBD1,TGTGCCAGCAGCGCCCGAGGGGGCTCGGCGAACACTGAAGCTTTCTTT,CASSARGGSANTEAFF
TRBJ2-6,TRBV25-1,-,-,TGTGCCAGCAGTGAATCGCTCGGGAGGTCAGGGGCCGACGTCCTGACTTTC,CASSESLGRSGADVLTF
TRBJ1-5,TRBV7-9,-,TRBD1,TGTGCCAGCAGCTGGGACAGCCTCGGAGAGACCCAGCATTTT,CASSWDSLGETQHF
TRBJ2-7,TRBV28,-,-,TGTGCCAGCAGTTGTGGGGGGGGCTTGTACGAGCAGTACTTC,CASSCGGGLYEQYF
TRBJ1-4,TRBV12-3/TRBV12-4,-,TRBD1,TGTGCCAGCAGCCCGGACAGGGAGGGGACTAATGAAAAACTGTTTTTT,CASSPDREGTNEKLFF
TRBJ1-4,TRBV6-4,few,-,TGTGCCAGCAGTGACGGGTCCGCAACTAATGAAAAACTGTTTTTT,CASSDGSATNEKLFF
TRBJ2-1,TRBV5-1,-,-,TGCGCCAGCAGCGGGCCTGGCTTGACCTACAATGAGCAGTTCTTC,CASSGPGLTYNEQFF
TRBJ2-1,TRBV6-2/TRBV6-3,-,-,TGTGCCAGCAGTTCTCACAGATCCTCTACGAATGAGCAGTTCTTC,CASSSHRSSTNEQFF
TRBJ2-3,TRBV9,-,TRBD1,TGTGCCAGCAGTCCCGAGGGACAGGTCACAGATACGCAGTATTTT,CASSPEGQVTDTQYF
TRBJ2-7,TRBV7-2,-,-,TGTGCCAGCAGCCCCGTTCTCGTGAGCAACGAGCAGTACTTC,CASSPVLVSNEQYF
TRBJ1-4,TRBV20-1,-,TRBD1,TGCAGTGCTAGACCCTCCTCCCAGGGGGAAAAACGGTTTTTT,CSARPSSQGEKRFF